This T cell receptor beta chain was identified during a study of blood T cell repertoires in COVID-19. TCRdb's copy holds only in-frame clones and misses some; the assay was immunoSEQ multiplex PCR. The sample includes about 230,000 clones, approximately 82% seen only once; the top ten take around 2.4%. V was clipped by 2 bases and J by 4 bases, with 20 bases between them. This CDR3 comprises 17 residues. Germline V lookup: CDR1 GTSNPN, CDR2 SVGIG (reference sequence). The sequenced material came from peripheral blood. The sequence was obtained from a man aged 40-55 years who had recovered from COVID-19. The rearrangement joins TRBV30 to TRBJ2-2, with TRBD1 as a possible D gene (5 bases). CDR3 coding DNA: TGTGCCTGGAGTCCGCGCTGGGGCAGGGCCCGCACCGGGGAGCTGTTTTTT. It codes for CAWSPRWGRARTGELFF.